This TCR beta chain was found in a study of blood T cell repertoires in COVID-19. Overall study: The United States, Italy and Spain supplied acute and convalescent COVID-19 samples.

How the authors handled the data: Amplification with reference gene primers provided the estimates of nucleated cell counts. This table comes from immunoSEQ multiplex PCR, and its TCRdb copy is limited to in-frame clones, with some not included. From that table come the V and J calls and clone size; the DNA was used to work out D and trimming. The data show a few hundred thousand clones, 65% to 90% seen once. Germline V gives CDR1 MNHEY, CDR2 SMNVEV (reference sequence). Unmatched junction bases numbered 8, after V lost 3 bases and J lost 1 base. The CDR3 extends over 16 amino acids. Participants were aged about 18 to 100 years from around 25 US areas. Participants were placed into cohorts based on the clinical history they reported.

V is TRBV27 and J is TRBJ2-5; 7 bases agree with TRBD2. Source material: PBMCs or T cells enriched from blood (not recorded which). This clonotype was obtained from a woman in her forties with acute COVID-19. The CDR3 DNA is TGTGCCAGCAGTTTCTTAGCGGGCCCCGGCCAAGAGACCCAGTACTTC. Amino acid sequence: CASSFLAGPGQETQYF.